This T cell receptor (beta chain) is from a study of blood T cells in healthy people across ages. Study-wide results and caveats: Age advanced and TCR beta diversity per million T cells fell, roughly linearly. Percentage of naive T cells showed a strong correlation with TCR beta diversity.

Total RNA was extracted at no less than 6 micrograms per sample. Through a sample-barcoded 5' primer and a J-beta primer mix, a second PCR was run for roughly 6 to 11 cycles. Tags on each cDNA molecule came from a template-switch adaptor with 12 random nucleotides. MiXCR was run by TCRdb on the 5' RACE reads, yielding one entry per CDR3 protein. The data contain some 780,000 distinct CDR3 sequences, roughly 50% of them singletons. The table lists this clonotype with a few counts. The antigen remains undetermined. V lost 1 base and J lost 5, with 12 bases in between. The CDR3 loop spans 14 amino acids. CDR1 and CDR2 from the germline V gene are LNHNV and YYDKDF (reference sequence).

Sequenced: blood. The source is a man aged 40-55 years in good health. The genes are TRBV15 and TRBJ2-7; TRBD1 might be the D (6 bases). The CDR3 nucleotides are TGTGCCACCAGCAGAGCCAGGGGTGGAGACGAGCAGTACTTC. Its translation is CATSRARGGDEQYF.